This section outlines one T cell receptor beta chain sequence together with its context. Original methodology: Amplified reference gene primers provided the basis for estimating nucleated cell counts. Libraries were prepared by immunoSEQ multiplex PCR; TCRdb keeps only in-frame clonotypes and omits some of them. That table supplies the V and J calls and clone size; D and trimming were determined from the DNA. This table has about 300,000 clones, about 86% appearing once. V shed 3 bases and J shed 5 bases, with 11 bases lying between them. The CDR3 has 13 residues. Looked up from germline, CDR1 is SEHNR and CDR2 is FQNEAQ (reference sequence). The data were taken from a study of blood T cell repertoires in COVID-19. Study as a whole: Researchers got acute and convalescent COVID-19 samples from the United States, Italy and Spain. T cells, B-cell-depleted T cells, or PBMCs provided the cDNA or gDNA that served as material.

Sequencing used peripheral blood. The V gene is TRBV7-9, the J gene TRBJ2-7; possible D gene TRBD1, 6 bases. The sequence was collected from a woman aged 45 to 65 with acute or convalescent COVID-19. The CDR3 DNA reads as TGTGCCAGCAGCTTCCTCGGACAGAACGAGCAGTACTTC. Protein product: CASSFLGQNEQYF.